This TCR beta chain came from a study of blood T cell repertoires in COVID-19. Study-wide background: Researchers got acute and convalescent COVID-19 samples from the United States, Italy and Spain. T cells, B-cell-depleted T cells, or PBMCs provided the cDNA or gDNA that served as material.

From germline, CDR1 is KGHSH and CDR2 LQKENI. The CDR3 sequence is 16 residues long. V was shortened by 3 bases and J by 3 bases, with 17 bases between the two germline ends. During active infection, Seattle patients enrolled and were then monitored through disease. Original handling: For nucleated cells, counts were estimated from reference gene primer amplification. Profiling relied on immunoSEQ multiplex PCR, and the TCRdb table lists in-frame clones only, not all of them. V, J and clone size reflect that table, while D and trimming were determined from the DNA. The sample consists of 95,000 to 150,000 clones, 90% of them appearing once.

This sequence originates from a woman aged 55-75 years with COVID-19, enrolled during active disease. The chain uses TRBV18 and TRBJ1-1, with D hard to call. Sequencing was done on a sample of peripheral blood. DNA of the CDR3: TGTGCCAGCTCACCCTATTCTGAGGGAGGGCACACTGAAGCTTTCTTT. It specifies CASSPYSEGGHTEAFF.